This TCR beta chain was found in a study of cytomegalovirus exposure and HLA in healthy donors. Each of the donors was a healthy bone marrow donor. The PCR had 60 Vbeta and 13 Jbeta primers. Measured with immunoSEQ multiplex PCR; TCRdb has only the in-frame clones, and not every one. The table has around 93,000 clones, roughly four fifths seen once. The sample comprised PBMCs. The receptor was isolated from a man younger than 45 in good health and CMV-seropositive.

The CDR3 sequence: CASSFQQGGMDGYTF. As DNA, the CDR3 is TGTGCCAGCAGCTTTCAACAGGGGGGAATGGATGGCTACACCTTC. The chain has TRBV11-2 and TRBJ1-2; 8 bases align to TRBD1. Germline CDR1 is SGHAT and CDR2 is FQNNGV. The CDR3 is 15 amino acids. V shed 3 bases, J shed 6 bases, and the junction held 9 bases outside the gene matches.